These T cell receptor beta chains were read from a single sample in a study of blood T cell repertoires in COVID-19. Sequencing used immunoSEQ multiplex PCR; TCRdb keeps in-frame clones, though not all of them. The table shows over 250,000 clones, with approximately 90% occurring only once. Sequencing used PBMCs or T cells enriched from blood (not recorded which). The origin of the receptors is a woman aged 45-65 years who had recovered from COVID-19. Both conserved end residues are part of each CDR3. Fields, in order: V gene, J gene, clone size, D gene, CDR3 DNA, CDR3 protein. D genes are given only for firm matches. Only part of the rows carry a size: once, few, many, or a class if the clone is expanded.

>TRBV6-5|TRBJ2-1|-|-
TGTGCCAGCAGCTACGACAGAAGCGAGTACAATGAGCAGTTCTTC
CASSYDRSEYNEQFF
>TRBV30|TRBJ1-1|few|TRBD1
TGTGCCTGGAGTCGGGACAGTATGAACACTGAAGCTTTCTTT
CAWSRDSMNTEAFF
>TRBV5-6|TRBJ2-5|-|TRBD2
TGTGCCAGCAGCTCCGGGACTAGCGGGATTTGGGGAGAGACCCAGTACTTC
CASSSGTSGIWGETQYF
>TRBV5-6|TRBJ1-5|-|-
TGTGCCAGCAGCTTGGCTGGACAGAGCTACTCCGGGCCCCAGCATTTT
CASSLAGQSYSGPQHF
>TRBV7-9|TRBJ1-2|-|TRBD1
TGTGCCAGCAGCTCAGCAACGGACAGGAATGGCTACACCTTC
CASSSATDRNGYTF
>TRBV27|TRBJ2-6|-|-
TGTGCCAGCAGTTCAGCTGGGGCCAACGTCCTGACTTTC
CASSSAGANVLTF
>TRBV5-5|TRBJ2-7|-|-
TGTGCCAGCAGACATTTAGACAGCTACGAGCAGTACTTC
CASRHLDSYEQYF
>TRBV3-1/TRBV3-2|TRBJ1-5|-|-
TGTGCCAGCAGCCAAGTCTGGGCGGGGTACGGCAATCAGCCCCAGCATTTT
CASSQVWAGYGNQPQHF
>TRBV7-2|TRBJ2-1|-|TRBD2
TGTGCCAGCAGTCCTTCCGGGACTAGCGGGATCAACAATGAGCAGTTCTTC
CASSPSGTSGINNEQFF
>TRBV5-1|TRBJ1-1|-|-
TGCGCCAGCAGCTCGGGGAATGAAGCTTTCTTT
CASSSGNEAFF
>TRBV28|TRBJ1-1|-|-
TGTGCCAGCAGGCCGGGACAAACCATGAACACTGAAGCTTTCTTT
CASRPGQTMNTEAFF
>TRBV2|TRBJ1-6|-|TRBD1
TGTGCCAGCGAGGGCCAGGGGGTTTCACCCCTCCACTTT
CASEGQGVSPLHF
>TRBV6-5|TRBJ2-5|-|-
TGTGCCAGCAGTTACCTCGCGGGACCACAAGAGACCCAGTACTTC
CASSYLAGPQETQYF
>TRBV19|TRBJ2-1|once|TRBD2
TGTGCCAGTAGTATCGCACTAGCGGTCTACAATGAGCAGTTCTTC
CASSIALAVYNEQFF
>TRBV15|TRBJ2-1|-|TRBD2
TGTGCCACCAGCAGAGATCCGGGCGGGAGTCGCAATGAGCAGTTCTTC
CATSRDPGGSRNEQFF
>TRBV4-2|TRBJ2-5|once|TRBD2
TGTGCCAGCAGCCAAGCGTCTAGCGGGGCCTCCCAAGAGACCCAGTACTTC
CASSQASSGASQETQYF
>TRBV7-6|TRBJ2-1|-|-
TGTGCCAGCAGCGAAGCTGACTCCTATCAATCCTACAATGAGCAGTTCTTC
CASSEADSYQSYNEQFF
>TRBV28|TRBJ1-2|-|TRBD1
TGTGCCAGCAGCTTAAAGAAAGAAACCGGGACAGGGGCCGACTATGGCTACACCTTC
CASSLKKETGTGADYGYTF
>TRBV28|TRBJ2-1|-|TRBD2
TGTGCCAGCAGTTTAGGGACTAGGGGATCCTACAATGAGCAGTTCTTC
CASSLGTRGSYNEQFF
>TRBV20-1|TRBJ2-3|-|TRBD2
TGCAGTGCTAGTTCCGCGGGAGTAGTTACAGATACGCAGTATTTT
CSASSAGVVTDTQYF
>TRBV19|TRBJ2-6|-|-
TGTGCCAGTACCGGCGGCAACCCCGGGGCCAACGTCCTGACTTTC
CASTGGNPGANVLTF
>TRBV3-1/TRBV3-2|TRBJ2-5|-|-
TGTGCCAGCAGACAAGCTGTGGGGCGATACCAAGAGACCCAGTACTTC
CASRQAVGRYQETQYF
>TRBV6-2/TRBV6-3|TRBJ2-5|-|-
TGTGCCAGCAGTCAAACCCGGGACTCCAGTACCCAGTACTTC
CASSQTRDSSTQYF
>TRBV7-8|TRBJ2-2|-|-
TGTGCCAGCAGCTTTCGCGCGAACACCGGGGAGCTGTTTTTT
CASSFRANTGELFF
>TRBV2|TRBJ2-7|-|TRBD1
TGTGCCAGCGCTATAGGACAGGGGCCACCCTACGAGCAGTACTTC
CASAIGQGPPYEQYF
>TRBV27|TRBJ1-2|-|-
TGTGCCAGCAGTTTAGACACCACCGGTGACTATGGCTACACCTTC
CASSLDTTGDYGYTF
>TRBV7-8|TRBJ2-3|-|TRBD2
TGTGCCAGTACGACGGGACTAGCGGGAATCACGGCGCAGTATTTT
CASTTGLAGITAQYF
>TRBV28|TRBJ1-1|-|TRBD1
TGTGCCAGCAGTCTCGGGACAGCATTTGCTTTCTTT
CASSLGTAFAFF
>TRBV6-5|TRBJ1-2|-|-
TGTGCCAGCAGTCCATCGACAGGTTATAACTATGGCTACACCTTC
CASSPSTGYNYGYTF
>TRBV28|TRBJ1-5|-|-
TGTGCCAGCAGCCCCGGGGGGGACCTCCAGCCCCAGCATTTT
CASSPGGDLQPQHF
>TRBV6-5|TRBJ1-2|-|TRBD1
TGTGCCAGCAATCGACAGGGGGCGGCACCTGGCTACACCTTC
CASNRQGAAPGYTF
>TRBV12-3/TRBV12-4|TRBJ1-2|-|-
TGTGCCAGCAGCGAGGCCCGGTTCGGCTACACCTTC
CASSEARFGYTF
>TRBV6-2/TRBV6-3|TRBJ1-1|-|-
TGTGCCAGCAGTTACGTCGCAGGTCGCACTGAAGCTTTCTTT
CASSYVAGRTEAFF
>TRBV11-2|TRBJ1-2|-|-
TGTGCCAGCAGCTTAGTGGGCGGGGATGGCTACACCTTC
CASSLVGGDGYTF
>TRBV7-2|TRBJ2-2|-|TRBD1
TGTGCCAGCGCCAGGGGGCCGAACACCGGGGAGCTGTTTTTT
CASARGPNTGELFF
>TRBV5-1|TRBJ1-1|-|TRBD1
TGCGCCAGCAGCGAGGGACAGACATCGAACACTGAAGCTTTCTTT
CASSEGQTSNTEAFF